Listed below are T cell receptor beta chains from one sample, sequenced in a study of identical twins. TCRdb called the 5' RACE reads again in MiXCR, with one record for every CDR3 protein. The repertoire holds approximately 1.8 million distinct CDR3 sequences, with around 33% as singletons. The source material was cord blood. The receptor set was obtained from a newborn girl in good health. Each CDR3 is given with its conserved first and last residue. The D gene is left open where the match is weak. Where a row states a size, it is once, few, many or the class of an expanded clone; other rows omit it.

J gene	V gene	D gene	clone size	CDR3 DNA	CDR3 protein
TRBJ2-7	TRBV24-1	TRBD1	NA	TGTGCCACCAGTGATTCCCGACGGGACAGGGTCCACGAGCAGTACTTC	CATSDSRRDRVHEQYF
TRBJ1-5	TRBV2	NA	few	TGTGCCAGCAGTGATAGGGAGGGAGGAGATCAGCCCCAGCATTTT	CASSDREGGDQPQHF
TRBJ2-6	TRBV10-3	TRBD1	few	TGTGCCATCAGTGAGTCGATTTTAGGGGGCAAAACCCCTGGGGCCAACGTCCTGACTTTC	CAISESILGGKTPGANVLTF
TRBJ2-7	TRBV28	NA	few	TGTGCCAGCAGTTTTTTCCCTGGCTCCTACGAGCAGTACTTC	CASSFFPGSYEQYF
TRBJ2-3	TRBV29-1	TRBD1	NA	TGCAGCGTTGAAAGGCGTGCGCAGGGGGCCGATACGCAGTATTTT	CSVERRAQGADTQYF
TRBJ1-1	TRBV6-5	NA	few	TGTGCCAGCAGTTCATGGGGGGGAAACACTGAAGCTTTCTTT	CASSSWGGNTEAFF
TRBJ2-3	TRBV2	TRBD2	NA	TGTGCCAGCCGGACTAGCGGGGGGGGTCTGAATACGCAGTATTTT	CASRTSGGGLNTQYF
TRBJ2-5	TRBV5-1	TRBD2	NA	TGCGCCAGCAGCTTGATAAGCGGGAGTGCCAATGAGCAGTACTTC	CASSLISGSANEQYF
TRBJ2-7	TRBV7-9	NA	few	TGTGCCGGCAGCTTGTACCACCGACAGGGAGGTATCTACGAGCAGTACTTC	CAGSLYHRQGGIYEQYF
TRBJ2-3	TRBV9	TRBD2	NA	TGTGCCAGCAGCCTAAGACTAGCCTATACTGATACGCAGTATTTT	CASSLRLAYTDTQYF
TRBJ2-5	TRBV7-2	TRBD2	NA	TGTGCCAGCACCTTAAGACTAGCGGACAATGAGCAGTACTTC	CASTLRLADNEQYF
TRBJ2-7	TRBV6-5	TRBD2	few	TGTGCCAGCAGTTACGCGGGACTAGCCCTCTACGAGCAGTACTTC	CASSYAGLALYEQYF
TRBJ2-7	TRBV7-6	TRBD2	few	TGTGCCAGCAGCTTAGAGGCGCTAGCGGGGAGCTCCTACAATGAGCAGTACTTC	CASSLEALAGSSYNEQYF
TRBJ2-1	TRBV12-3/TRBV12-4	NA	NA	TGTGCCAGCAGCCCTCCTAGTTACCCAAGCTCCTACAATGAGCAGTTCTTC	CASSPPSYPSSYNEQFF
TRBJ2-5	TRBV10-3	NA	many	TGTGCCATCAGTCCCCGAGGGGCTCAACGCCTCCTACCGGAGACCCAGTACTTC	CAISPRGAQRLLPETQYF
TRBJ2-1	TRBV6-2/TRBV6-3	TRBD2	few	TGTGCCAGCAGTTATATCCTAGCGGGACAGCAAAACAATGAGCAGTTCTTC	CASSYILAGQQNNEQFF
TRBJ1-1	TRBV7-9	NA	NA	TGTGCCAGCAGCGATTACACTGAAGCTTTCTTT	CASSDYTEAFF
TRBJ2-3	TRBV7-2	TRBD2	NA	TGTGCCAGCAGCTTAAGCGGGACTACTTCAGATACGCAGTATTTT	CASSLSGTTSDTQYF
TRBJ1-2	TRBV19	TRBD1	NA	TGTGCCAGTCGACCAGGGGGACAGGGCTTCTATGGCTACACCTTC	CASRPGGQGFYGYTF
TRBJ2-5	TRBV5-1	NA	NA	TGCGCCAGCATCTTGCAGTCGGAGACCCAGTACTTC	CASILQSETQYF
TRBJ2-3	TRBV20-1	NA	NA	TGCAGTGCGATTGTAGCTGTGGGCACAGATACGCAGTATTTT	CSAIVAVGTDTQYF
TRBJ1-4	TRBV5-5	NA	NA	TGTGCCAGCAGCTTTTCCCCGGGGGATGAAAAACTGTTTTTT	CASSFSPGDEKLFF